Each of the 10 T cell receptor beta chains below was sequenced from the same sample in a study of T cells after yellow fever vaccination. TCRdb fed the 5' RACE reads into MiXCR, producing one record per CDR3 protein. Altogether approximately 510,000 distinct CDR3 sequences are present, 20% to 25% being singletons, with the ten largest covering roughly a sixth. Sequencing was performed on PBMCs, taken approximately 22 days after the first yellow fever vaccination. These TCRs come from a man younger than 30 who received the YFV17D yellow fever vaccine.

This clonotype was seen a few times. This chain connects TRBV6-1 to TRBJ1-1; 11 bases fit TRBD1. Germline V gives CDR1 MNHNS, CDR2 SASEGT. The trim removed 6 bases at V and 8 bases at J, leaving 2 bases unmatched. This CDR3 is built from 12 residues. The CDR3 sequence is CASSGQGAEAFF. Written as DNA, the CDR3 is TGTGCCAGCAGCGGACAGGGGGCCGAAGCTTTCTTT.

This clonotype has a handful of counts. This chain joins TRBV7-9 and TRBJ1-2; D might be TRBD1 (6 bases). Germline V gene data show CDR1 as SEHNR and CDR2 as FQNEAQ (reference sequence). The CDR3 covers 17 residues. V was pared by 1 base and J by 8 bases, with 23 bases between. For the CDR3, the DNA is TGTGCCAGCAGCTTAGATGTCTGGGGGCGAGTTTTAAAAGGCTACACCTTC. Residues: CASSLDVWGRVLKGYTF.

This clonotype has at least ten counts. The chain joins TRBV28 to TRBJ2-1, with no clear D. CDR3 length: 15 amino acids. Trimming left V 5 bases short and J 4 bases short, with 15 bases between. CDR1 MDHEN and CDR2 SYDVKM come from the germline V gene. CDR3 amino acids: CASSPTAQVYNEQFF. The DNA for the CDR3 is TGTGCCAGCAGTCCAACAGCCCAGGTTTACAATGAGCAGTTCTTC.

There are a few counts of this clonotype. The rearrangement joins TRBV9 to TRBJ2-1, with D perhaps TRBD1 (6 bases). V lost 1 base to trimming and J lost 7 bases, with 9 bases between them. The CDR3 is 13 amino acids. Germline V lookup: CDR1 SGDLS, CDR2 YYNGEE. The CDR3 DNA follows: TGTGCCAGCAGCGTAACAGGGTGGAATGAGCAGTTCTTC. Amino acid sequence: CASSVTGWNEQFF.

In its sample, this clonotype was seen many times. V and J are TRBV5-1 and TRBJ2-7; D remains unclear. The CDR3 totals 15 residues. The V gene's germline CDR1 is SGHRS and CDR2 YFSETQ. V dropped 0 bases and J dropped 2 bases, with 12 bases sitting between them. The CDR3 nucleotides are TGCGCCAGCAGCTTGGCCTCTACAAACCCCTACGAGCAGTACTTC. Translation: CASSLASTNPYEQYF.

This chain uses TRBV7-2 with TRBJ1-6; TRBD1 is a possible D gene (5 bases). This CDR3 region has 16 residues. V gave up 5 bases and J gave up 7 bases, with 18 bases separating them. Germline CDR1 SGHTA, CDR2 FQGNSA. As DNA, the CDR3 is TGTGCCAGCAGCCTCTTAGACAGTAGATTGAATTCACCCCTCCACTTT. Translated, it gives CASSLLDSRLNSPLHF.

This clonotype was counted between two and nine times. CDR3 nucleotides: TGCGCCAGCAGCTTGGGGACTAGCGGGGGGCTCAATGAGCAGTTCTTC. Translation gives CASSLGTSGGLNEQFF. This sequence joins TRBV5-1 and TRBJ2-1; TRBD2 matches 14 bases. The CDR3 contains 16 residues. Trimming took 0 bases from V and 6 from J; bases not matched to a gene: 2. Germline assignment: CDR1 SGHRS and CDR2 YFSETQ. Together with reference TRBV5-1 and TRBJ2-1, the CDR3 gives the full variable domain: KAGVTQTPRYLIKTRGQQVTLSCSPISGHRSVSWYQQTPGQGLQFLFEYFSETQRNKGNFPGRFSGRQFSNSRSEMNVSTLELGDSALYLCASSLGTSGGLNEQFFGPGTRLTVL.

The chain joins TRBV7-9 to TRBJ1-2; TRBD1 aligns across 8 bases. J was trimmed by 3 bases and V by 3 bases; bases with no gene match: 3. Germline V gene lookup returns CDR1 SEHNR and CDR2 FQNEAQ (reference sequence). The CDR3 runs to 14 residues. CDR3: CASSFIQGDYGYTF. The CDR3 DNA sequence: TGTGCCAGCAGCTTCATACAGGGGGACTATGGCTACACCTTC.

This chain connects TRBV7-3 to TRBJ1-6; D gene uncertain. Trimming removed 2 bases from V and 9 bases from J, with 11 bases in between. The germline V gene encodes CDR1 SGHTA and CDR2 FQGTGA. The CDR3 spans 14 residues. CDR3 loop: CASSLGPGPSPLHF. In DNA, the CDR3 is TGTGCCAGCAGCTTAGGTCCAGGTCCTTCACCCCTCCACTTT.

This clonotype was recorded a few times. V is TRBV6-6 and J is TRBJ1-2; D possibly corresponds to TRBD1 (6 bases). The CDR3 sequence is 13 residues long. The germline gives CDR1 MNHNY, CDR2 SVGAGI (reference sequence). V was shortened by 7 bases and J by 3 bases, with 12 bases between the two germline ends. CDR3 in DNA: TGTGCCAGCACGCCGGGGGCGCACTATGGCTACACCTTC. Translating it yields CASTPGAHYGYTF.